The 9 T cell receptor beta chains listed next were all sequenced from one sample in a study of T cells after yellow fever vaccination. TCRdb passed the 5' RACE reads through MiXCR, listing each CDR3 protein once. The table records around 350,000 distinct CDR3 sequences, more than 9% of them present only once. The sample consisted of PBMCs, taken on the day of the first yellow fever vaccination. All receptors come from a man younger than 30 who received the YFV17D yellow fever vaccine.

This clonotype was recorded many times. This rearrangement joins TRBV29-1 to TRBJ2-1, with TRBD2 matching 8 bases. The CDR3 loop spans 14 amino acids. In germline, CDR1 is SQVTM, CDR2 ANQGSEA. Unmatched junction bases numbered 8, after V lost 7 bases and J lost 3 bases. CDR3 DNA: TGCAGCGCAATTGACAGCGGGGGCTACAATGAGCAGTTCTTC. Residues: CSAIDSGGYNEQFF.

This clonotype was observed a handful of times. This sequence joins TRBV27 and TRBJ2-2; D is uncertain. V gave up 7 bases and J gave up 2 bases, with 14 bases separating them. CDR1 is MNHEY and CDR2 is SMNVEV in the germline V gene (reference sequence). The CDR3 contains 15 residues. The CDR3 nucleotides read TGTGCCAGCAAAGAGGAGACTTCCAACACCGGGGAGCTGTTTTTT. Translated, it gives CASKEETSNTGELFF.

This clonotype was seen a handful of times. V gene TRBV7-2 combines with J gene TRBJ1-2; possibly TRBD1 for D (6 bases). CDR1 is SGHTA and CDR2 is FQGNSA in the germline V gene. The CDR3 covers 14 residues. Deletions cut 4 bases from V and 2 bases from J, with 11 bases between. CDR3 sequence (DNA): TGTGCCAGCAGCTCAAACCAGGGGAACTATGGCTACACCTTC. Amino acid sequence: CASSSNQGNYGYTF.

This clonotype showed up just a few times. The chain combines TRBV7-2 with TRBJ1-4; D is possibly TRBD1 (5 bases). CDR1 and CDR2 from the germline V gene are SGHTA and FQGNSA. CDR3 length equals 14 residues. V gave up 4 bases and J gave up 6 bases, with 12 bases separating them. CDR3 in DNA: TGTGCCAGCAGCTCCGGGACGACCTATGAAAAACTGTTTTTT. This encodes CASSSGTTYEKLFF.

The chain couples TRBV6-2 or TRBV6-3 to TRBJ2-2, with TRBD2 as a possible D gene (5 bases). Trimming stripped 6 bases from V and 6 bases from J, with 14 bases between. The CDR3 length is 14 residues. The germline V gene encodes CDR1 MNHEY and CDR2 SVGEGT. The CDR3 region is CASRTRGPSGELFF. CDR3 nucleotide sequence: TGTGCCAGCAGAACTAGAGGCCCCTCCGGGGAGCTGTTTTTT.

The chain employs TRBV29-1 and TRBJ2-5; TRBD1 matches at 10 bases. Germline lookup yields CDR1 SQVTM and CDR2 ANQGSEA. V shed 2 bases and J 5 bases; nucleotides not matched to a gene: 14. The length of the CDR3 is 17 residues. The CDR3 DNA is TGCAGCGTTGAAATATGGGGGACAGGGGAACCACCGGAGACCCAGTACTTC. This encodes CSVEIWGTGEPPETQYF.

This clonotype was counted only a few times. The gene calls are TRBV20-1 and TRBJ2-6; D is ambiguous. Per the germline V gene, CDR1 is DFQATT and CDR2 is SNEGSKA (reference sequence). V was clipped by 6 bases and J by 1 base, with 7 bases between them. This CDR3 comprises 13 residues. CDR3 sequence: CSAIKSGANVLTF. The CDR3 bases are TGCAGTGCCATCAAGTCTGGGGCCAACGTCCTGACTTTC.

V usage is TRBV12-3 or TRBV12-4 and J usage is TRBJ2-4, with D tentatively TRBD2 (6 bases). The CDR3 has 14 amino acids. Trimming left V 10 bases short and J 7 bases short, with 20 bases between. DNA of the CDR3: TGTGCCACCTTCCGGAGGGGCGCGGGGAACATTCAGTACTTC. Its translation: CATFRRGAGNIQYF.

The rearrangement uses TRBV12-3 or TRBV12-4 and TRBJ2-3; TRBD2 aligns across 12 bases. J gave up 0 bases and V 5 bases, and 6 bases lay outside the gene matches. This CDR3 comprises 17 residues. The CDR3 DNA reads TGTGCCAGCAGTATAAGACTAGCGGGGGCCAGCACAGATACGCAGTATTTT. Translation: CASSIRLAGASTDTQYF.